This TCR beta chain was recovered during a study of blood T cells in healthy people across ages. A second roughly 7 to 12 cycle PCR used barcoded and J-beta primers. TCRdb independently ran MiXCR on the 5' RACE reads; one entry per CDR3 protein. Of around 1.7 million distinct CDR3 sequences listed, roughly 27% were seen once; the top ten hold around 7.7%. The germline gives CDR1 SGHAT, CDR2 FQNNGV. The CDR3 consists of 17 residues. V dropped 4 bases and J dropped 8; count of bases not matched to a gene: 16. This chain uses TRBV11-2 with TRBJ1-4, with 7 bases fitting TRBD1. The sequence came from a woman aged 25 to 39 in good health. The sequenced sample consisted of blood. CDR3: CASSSILRGDSQEKLFF. The CDR3 nucleotides are TGTGCCAGCAGCTCCATCCTCAGGGGGGACAGTCAAGAAAAACTGTTTTTT.